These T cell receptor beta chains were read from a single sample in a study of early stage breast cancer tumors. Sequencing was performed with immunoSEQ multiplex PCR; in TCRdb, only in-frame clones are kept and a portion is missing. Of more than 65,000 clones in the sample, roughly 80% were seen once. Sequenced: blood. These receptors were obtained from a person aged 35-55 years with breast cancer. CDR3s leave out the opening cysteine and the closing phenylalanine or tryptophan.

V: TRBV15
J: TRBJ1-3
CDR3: ATSRVGTGNTIY

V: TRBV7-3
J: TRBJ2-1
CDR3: ASSPQRESYNEQF

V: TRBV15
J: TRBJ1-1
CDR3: ATSRDLGRGGTEAF

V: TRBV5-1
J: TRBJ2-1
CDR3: ASSSPSGLPYNEQF

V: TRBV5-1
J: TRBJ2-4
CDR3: ASSLYRTGGLGENIQY

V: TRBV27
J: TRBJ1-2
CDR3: ASSLGPQRPYGYT

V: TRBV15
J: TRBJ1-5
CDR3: ATSSGGGHRINQPQH

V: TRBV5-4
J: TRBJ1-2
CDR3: ASSLGGRGDYGYT

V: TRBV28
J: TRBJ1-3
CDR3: ASSFWNTIY

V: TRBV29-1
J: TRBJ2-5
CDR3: SPFTAQETQY

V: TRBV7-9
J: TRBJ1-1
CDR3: ASSLGRSEAF

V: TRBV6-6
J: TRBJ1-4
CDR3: ASKAGRKLF

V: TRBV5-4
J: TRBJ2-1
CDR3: ASSLVGTAYNEQF

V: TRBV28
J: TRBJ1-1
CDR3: ASSSDVSNTEAF

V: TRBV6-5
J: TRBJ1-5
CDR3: ASSYRGGGNQPQH

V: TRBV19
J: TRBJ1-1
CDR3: ASRYGQGEAF

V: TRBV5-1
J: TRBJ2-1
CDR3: ASSSSPGLAGVNEQF

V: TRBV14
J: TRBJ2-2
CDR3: ASSSLAGARELF

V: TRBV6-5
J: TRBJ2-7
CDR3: ASSSWTGTYEQY

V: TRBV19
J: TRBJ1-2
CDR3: ASFLPGALGYT

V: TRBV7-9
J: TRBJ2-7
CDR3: ASSSPQPPSSYEQY

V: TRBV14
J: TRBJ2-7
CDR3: ASSQDLAGVREQY

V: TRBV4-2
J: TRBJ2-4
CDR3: ASSRLYLAKNIQY

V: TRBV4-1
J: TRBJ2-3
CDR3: ASSQDSGGTTDTQY

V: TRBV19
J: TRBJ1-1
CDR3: ASSIGFYRGAF

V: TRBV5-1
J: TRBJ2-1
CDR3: ASSLAGGGPYNEQF

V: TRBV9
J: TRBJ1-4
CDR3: ASSPRDGSNEKLF

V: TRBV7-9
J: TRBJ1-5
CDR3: ASSLGMGQVNQPQH

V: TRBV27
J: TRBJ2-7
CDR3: ASSWGGDSYEQY

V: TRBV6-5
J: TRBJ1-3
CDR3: ASSYSRQGGGNTIY

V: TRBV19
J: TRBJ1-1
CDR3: ASSRPGGGLSEAF

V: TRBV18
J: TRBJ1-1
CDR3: ASSPPGMNTEAF

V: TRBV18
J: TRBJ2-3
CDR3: ASSPTSTDTQY

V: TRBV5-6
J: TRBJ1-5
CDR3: ASTKQGVQVRPQH

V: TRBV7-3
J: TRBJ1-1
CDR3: ASRGTVNTEAF

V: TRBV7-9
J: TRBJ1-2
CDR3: ASSLEWGGYT

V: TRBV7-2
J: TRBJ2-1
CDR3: ASSLSSRYEQF

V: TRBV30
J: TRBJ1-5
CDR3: AWSVGTYSNQPQH

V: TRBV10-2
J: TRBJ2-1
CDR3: ASSESLTYNEQF

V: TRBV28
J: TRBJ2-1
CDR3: ASTSSLFNEQF

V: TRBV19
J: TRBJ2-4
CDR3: ASSMVGRGASVGKNIQY

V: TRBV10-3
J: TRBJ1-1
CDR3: AISEAAQGGAF